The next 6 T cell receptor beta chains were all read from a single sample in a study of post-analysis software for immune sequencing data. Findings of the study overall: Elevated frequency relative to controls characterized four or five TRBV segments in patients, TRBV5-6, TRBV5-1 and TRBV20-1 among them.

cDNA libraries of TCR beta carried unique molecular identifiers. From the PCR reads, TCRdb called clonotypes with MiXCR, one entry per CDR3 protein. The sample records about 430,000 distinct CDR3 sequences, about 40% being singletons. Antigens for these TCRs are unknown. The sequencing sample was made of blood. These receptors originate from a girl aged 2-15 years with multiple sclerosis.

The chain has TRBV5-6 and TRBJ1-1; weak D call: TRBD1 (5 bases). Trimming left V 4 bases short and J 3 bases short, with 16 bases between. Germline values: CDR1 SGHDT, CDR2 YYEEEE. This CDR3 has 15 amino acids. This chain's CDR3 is CASSILRVEDTEAFF. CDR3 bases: TGTGCCAGCAGCATCCTCAGGGTGGAGGACACTGAAGCTTTCTTT.

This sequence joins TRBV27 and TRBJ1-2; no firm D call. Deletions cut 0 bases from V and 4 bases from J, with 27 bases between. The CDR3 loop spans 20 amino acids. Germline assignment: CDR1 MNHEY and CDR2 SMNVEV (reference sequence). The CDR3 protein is CASSLSASPLVGQKTYGYTF. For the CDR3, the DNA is TGTGCCAGCAGTTTATCCGCCTCTCCCTTGGTGGGTCAGAAGACCTATGGCTACACCTTC.

CDR3 amino acids: CASSYSEQNEKLFF. CDR3 bases: TGTGCCAGCAGTTACTCGGAACAGAATGAAAAACTGTTTTTT. V gene TRBV6-5 combines with J gene TRBJ1-4; D gene uncertain. The germline V gene encodes CDR1 MNHEY and CDR2 SVGAGI. The CDR3 loop spans 14 amino acids. Trimming took 0 bases from V and 5 from J, leaving 7 bases between them.

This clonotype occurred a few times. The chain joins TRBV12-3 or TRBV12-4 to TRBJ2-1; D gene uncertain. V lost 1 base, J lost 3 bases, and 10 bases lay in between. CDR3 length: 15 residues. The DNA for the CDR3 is TGTGCCAGCAGTTTAGGTGCAGTAGGCTACAATGAGCAGTTCTTC. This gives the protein CASSLGAVGYNEQFF.

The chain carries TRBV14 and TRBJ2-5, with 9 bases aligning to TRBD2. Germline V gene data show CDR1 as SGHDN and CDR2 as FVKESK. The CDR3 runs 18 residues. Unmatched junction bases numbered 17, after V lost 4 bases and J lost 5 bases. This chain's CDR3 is CASSRSTSGGLRRETQYF. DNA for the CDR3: TGTGCCAGCAGCCGGTCAACCAGCGGGGGGTTACGACGGGAGACCCAGTACTTC.

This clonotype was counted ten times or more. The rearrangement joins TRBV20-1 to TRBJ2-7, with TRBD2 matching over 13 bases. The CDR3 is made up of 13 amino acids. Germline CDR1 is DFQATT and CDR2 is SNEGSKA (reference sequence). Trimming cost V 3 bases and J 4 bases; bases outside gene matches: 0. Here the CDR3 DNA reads TGCAGTGCTAGGGGACTAGCGGGGTACGAGCAGTACTTC. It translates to CSARGLAGYEQYF.